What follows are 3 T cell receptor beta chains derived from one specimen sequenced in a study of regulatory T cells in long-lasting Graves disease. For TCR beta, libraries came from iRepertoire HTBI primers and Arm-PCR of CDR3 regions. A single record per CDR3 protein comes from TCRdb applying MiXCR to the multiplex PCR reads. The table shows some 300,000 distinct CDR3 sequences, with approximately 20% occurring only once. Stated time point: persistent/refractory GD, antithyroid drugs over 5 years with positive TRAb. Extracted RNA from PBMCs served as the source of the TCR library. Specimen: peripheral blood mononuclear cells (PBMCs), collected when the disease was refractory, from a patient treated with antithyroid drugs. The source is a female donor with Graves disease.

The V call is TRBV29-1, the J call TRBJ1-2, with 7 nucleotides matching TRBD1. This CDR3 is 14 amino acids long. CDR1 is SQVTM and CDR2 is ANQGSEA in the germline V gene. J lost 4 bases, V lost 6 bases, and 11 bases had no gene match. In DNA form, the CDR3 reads TGCAGCGTCGGCCTCGGGACAGCGATCTATGGCTACACCTTC. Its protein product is CSVGLGTAIYGYTF.

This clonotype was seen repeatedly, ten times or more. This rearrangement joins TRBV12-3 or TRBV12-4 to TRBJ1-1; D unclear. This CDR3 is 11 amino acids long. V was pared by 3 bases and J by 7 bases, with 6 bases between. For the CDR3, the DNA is TGTGCCAGCAGTTTCTACAGTGAAGCTTTCTTT. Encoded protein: CASSFYSEAFF.

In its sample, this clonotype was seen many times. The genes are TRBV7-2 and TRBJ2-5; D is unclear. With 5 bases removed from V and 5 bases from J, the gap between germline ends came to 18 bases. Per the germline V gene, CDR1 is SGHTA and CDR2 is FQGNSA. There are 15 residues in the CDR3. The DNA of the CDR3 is TGTGCCAGCAGCCCGCAGGCGGCTAGGCGGGAGACCCAGTACTTC. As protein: CASSPQAARRETQYF. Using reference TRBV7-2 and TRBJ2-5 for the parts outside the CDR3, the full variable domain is GAGVSQSPSNKVTEKGKDVELRCDPISGHTALYWYRQSLGQGLEFLIYFQGNSAPDKSGLPSDRFSAERTGGSVSTLTIQRTQQEDSAVYLCASSPQAARRETQYFGPGTRLLVL.